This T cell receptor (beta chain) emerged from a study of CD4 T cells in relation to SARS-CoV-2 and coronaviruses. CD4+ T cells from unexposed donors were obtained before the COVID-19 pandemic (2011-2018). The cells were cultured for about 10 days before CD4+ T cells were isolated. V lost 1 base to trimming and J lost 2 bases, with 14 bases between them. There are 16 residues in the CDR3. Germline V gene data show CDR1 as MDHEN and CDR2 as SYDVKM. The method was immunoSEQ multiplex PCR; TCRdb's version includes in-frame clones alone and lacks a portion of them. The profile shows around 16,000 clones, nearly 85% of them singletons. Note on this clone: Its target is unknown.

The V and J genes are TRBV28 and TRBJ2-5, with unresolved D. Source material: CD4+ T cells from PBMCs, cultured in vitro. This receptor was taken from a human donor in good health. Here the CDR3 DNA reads TGTGCCAGCAGTTTATCCCTATACCCTCAACAAGAGACCCAGTACTTC. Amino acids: CASSLSLYPQQETQYF.